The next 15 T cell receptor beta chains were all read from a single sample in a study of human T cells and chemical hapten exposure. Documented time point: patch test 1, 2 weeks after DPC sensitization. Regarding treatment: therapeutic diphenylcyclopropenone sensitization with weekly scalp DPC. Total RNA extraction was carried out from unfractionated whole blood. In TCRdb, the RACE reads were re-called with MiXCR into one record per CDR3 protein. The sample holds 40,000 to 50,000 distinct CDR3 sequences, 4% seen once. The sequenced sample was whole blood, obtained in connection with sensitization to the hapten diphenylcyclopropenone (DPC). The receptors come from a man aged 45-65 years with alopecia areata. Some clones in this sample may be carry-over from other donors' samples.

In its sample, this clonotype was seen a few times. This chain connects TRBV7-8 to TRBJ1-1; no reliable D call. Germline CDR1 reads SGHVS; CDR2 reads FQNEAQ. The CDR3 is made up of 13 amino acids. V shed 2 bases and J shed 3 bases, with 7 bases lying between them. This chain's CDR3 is CASSLSRYTEAFF. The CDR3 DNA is TGTGCCAGCAGCTTAAGTCGGTACACTGAAGCTTTCTTT.

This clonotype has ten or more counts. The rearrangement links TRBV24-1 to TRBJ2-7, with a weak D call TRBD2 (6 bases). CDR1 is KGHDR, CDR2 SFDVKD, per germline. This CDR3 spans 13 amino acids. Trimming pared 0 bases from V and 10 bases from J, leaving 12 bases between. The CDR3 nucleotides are TGTGCCACCAGTGATTTGTACCGGGACTTTCAGTACTTC. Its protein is CATSDLYRDFQYF.

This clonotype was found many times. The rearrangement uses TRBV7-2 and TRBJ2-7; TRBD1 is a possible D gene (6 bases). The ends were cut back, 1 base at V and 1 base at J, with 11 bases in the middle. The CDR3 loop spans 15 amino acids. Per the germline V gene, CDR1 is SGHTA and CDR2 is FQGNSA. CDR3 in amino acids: CASSLVGAGSYEQYF. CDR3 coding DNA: TGTGCCAGCAGCTTAGTGGGGGCCGGGTCCTACGAGCAGTACTTC.

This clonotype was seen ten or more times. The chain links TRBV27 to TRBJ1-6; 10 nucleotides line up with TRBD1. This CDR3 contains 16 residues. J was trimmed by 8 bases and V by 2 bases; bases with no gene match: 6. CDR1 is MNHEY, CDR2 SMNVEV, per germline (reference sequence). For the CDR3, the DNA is TGTGCCAGCAGTTTAGGATGGGACAGGGGATATTCACCCCTCCACTTT. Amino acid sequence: CASSLGWDRGYSPLHF.

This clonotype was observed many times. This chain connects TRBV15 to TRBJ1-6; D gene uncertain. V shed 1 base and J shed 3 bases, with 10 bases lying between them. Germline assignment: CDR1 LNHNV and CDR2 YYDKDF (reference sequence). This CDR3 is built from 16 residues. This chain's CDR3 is CATSRVIGDYNSPLHF. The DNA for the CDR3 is TGTGCCACCAGCAGAGTGATTGGAGACTATAATTCACCCCTCCACTTT.

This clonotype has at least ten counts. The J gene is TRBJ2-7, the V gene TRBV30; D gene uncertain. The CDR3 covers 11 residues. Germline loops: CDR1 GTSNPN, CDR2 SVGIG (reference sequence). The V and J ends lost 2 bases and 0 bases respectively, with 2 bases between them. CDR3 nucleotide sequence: TGTGCCTGGAGTCCCTCCTACGAGCAGTACTTC. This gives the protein CAWSPSYEQYF.

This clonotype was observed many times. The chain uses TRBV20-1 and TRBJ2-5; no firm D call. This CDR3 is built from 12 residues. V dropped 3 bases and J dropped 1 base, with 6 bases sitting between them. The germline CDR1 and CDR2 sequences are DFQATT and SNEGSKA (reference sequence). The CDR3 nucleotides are TGCAGTGCTAGCCAGCTCCAAGAGACCCAGTACTTC. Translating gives CSASQLQETQYF.

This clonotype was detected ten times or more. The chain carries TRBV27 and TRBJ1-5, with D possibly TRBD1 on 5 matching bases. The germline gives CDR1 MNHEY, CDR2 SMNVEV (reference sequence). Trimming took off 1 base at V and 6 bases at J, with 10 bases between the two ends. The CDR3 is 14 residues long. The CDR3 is CASSLYGGGQPQHF. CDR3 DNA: TGTGCCAGCAGTTTATATGGGGGAGGTCAGCCCCAGCATTTT.

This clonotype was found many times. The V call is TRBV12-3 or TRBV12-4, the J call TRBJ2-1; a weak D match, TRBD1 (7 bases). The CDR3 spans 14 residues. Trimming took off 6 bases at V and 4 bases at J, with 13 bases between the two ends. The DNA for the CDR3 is TGTGCCAGCAGCTCGACAGGGAGGTACAATGAGCAGTTCTTC. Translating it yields CASSSTGRYNEQFF.

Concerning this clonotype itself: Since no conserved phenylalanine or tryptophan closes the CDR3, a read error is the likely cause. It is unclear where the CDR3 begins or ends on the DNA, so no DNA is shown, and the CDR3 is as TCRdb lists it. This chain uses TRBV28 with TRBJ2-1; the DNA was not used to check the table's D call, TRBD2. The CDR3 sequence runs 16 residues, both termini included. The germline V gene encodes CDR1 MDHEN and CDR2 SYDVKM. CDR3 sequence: CERSSDRGGYYNEKLL.

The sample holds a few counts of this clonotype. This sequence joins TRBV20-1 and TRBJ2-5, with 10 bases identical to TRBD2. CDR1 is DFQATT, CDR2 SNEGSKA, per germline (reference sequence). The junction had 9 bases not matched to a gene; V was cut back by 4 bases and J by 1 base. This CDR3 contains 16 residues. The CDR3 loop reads CSAIPGLADIQETQYF. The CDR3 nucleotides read TGCAGTGCTATTCCCGGACTAGCGGATATCCAAGAGACCCAGTACTTC.

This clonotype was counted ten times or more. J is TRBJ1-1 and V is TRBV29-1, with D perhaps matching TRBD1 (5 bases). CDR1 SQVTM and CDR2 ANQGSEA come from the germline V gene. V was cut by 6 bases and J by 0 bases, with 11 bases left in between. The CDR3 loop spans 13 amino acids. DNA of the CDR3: TGCAGCGTCGACAGTACAATGAACACTGAAGCTTTCTTT. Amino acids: CSVDSTMNTEAFF. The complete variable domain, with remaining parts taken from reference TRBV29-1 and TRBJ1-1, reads SAVISQKPSRDICQRGTSLTIQCQVDSQVTMMFWYRQQPGQSLTLIATANQGSEATYESGFVIDKFPISRPNLTFSTLTVSNMSPEDSSIYLCSVDSTMNTEAFFGQGTRLTVV.

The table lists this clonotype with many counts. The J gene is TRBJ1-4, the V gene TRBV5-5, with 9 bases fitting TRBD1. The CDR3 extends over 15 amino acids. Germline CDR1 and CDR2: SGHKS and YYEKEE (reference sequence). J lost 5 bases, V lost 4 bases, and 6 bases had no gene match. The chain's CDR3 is CASSVQGARNEKLFF. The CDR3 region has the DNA TGTGCCAGCAGCGTACAGGGGGCACGCAATGAAAAACTGTTTTTT.

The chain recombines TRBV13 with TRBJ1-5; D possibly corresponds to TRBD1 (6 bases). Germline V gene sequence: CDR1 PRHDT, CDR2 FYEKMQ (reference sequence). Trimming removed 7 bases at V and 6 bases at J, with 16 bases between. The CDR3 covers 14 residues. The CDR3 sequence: CASTRGTGAQPQHF. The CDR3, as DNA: TGTGCCAGCACCAGAGGTACGGGGGCTCAGCCCCAGCATTTT. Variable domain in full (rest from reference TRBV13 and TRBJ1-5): AAGVIQSPRHLIKEKRETATLKCYPIPRHDTVYWYQQGPGQDPQFLISFYEKMQSDKGSIPDRFSAQQFSDYHSELNMSSLELGDSALYFCASTRGTGAQPQHFGDGTRLSIL.

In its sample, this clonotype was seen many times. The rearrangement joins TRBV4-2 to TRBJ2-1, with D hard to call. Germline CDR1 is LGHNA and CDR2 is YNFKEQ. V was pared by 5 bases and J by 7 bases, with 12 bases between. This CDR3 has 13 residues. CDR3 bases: TGTGCCAGCAGCTTCGGGCCAGTGAATGAGCAGTTCTTC. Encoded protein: CASSFGPVNEQFF.